Below are 32 T cell receptor beta chains sequenced from a single sample in a study of radiotherapy plus CTLA-4 blockade in lung cancer. TCRdb keeps only in-frame clones here, not all; method: immunoSEQ multiplex PCR. The repertoire holds roughly 30,000 clones, with around four fifths as singletons. This specimen consisted of peripheral blood, obtained from a patient treated with radiotherapy plus ipilimumab. These receptors came from a human donor with non-small cell lung cancer that progressed on radiotherapy plus ipilimumab.

This clone is classed as medium-sized. The chain couples TRBV19 to TRBJ2-3, with D perhaps assigned TRBD1 or TRBD2 (5 bases each). This CDR3 region has 12 residues. Trimming stripped 1 base from V and 6 bases from J, with 5 bases between. Germline CDR1 is LNHDA and CDR2 is SQIVND (reference sequence). This CDR3 reads CASSIGGDTQYF. CDR3 DNA sequence: TGTGCCAGTAGTATAGGGGGGGATACGCAGTATTTT.

The rearrangement links TRBV5-1 to TRBJ2-7, with TRBD1 matching 12 bases. This CDR3 is 15 amino acids long. From germline, CDR1 is SGHRS and CDR2 YFSETQ. With 0 bases clipped from V and 5 bases from J, the junction kept 3 bases outside the gene matches. The CDR3 coding sequence is TGCGCCAGCAGCTTGGCCGGGACAGGGGGCGACGAGCAGTACTTC. Translation gives CASSLAGTGGDEQYF.

This clone was observed a single time. This chain uses TRBV5-1 with TRBJ1-5; the match to TRBD1 covers 10 bases. The CDR3 length is 14 residues. Per germline, CDR1 SGHRS and CDR2 YFSETQ. The ends lost 4 bases at V and 5 bases at J; junction bases unmatched: 3. The CDR3 nucleotides read TGCGCCAGCAGCCCGACAGGGGGCTATCAGCCCCAGCATTTT. Protein sequence: CASSPTGGYQPQHF. The complete variable domain, with remaining parts taken from reference TRBV5-1 and TRBJ1-5, reads KAGVTQTPRYLIKTRGQQVTLSCSPISGHRSVSWYQQTPGQGLQFLFEYFSETQRNKGNFPGRFSGRQFSNSRSEMNVSTLELGDSALYLCASSPTGGYQPQHFGDGTRLSIL.

This clone came up a few times. The chain links TRBV27 to TRBJ2-3; 11 bases line up with TRBD2. Germline assignment: CDR1 MNHEY and CDR2 SMNVEV (reference sequence). This CDR3 is 15 amino acids long. V shed 4 bases and J 6 bases; nucleotides not matched to a gene: 6. The CDR3 DNA is TGTGCCAGCAGTTCCCCGGGACTAGCGGCGGATACGCAGTATTTT. It yields the protein CASSSPGLAADTQYF.

The chain employs TRBV2 and TRBJ1-1; D gene ambiguous. V was clipped by 7 bases and J by 4 bases, with 10 bases between them. Germline V lookup: CDR1 SNHLY, CDR2 FYNNEI. This CDR3 is 12 amino acids long. The CDR3 DNA reads as TGTGCCAGCAAAAACGGACCCACTGAAGCTTTCTTT. Translation: CASKNGPTEAFF.

This clone was detected only a few times. The chain links TRBV6-1 to TRBJ2-7; weak D call: TRBD1 (5 bases). The V gene's germline CDR1 is MNHNS and CDR2 SASEGT. CDR3 length: 12 amino acids. The V and J ends lost 5 bases and 7 bases respectively, with 12 bases between them. The CDR3 DNA follows: TGTGCCAGCAGTCCCCAGGGAACTGAGCAGTACTTC. This sequence encodes CASSPQGTEQYF.

The V gene is TRBV29-1, the J gene TRBJ1-1; 7 nucleotides line up with TRBD1. The V and J ends lost 6 bases and 10 bases, in that order; junction bases with no gene match: 11. The CDR3 covers 12 residues. CDR1 is SQVTM and CDR2 is ANQGSEA in the germline V gene. CDR3 nucleotide sequence: TGCAGCGTCGCAACGAGGGGGCACGGAGCTTTCTTT. Encoded protein: CSVATRGHGAFF.

The rearrangement uses TRBV2 and TRBJ2-7, with D unclear. Looked up from germline, CDR1 is SNHLY and CDR2 is FYNNEI. The CDR3 covers 13 residues. Trimming cost V 7 bases and J 7 bases, with 17 bases left between them. CDR3 amino acids: CASTQTYPWEQYF. The CDR3 nucleotides are TGTGCCAGCACCCAGACCTACCCGTGGGAGCAGTACTTC.

There are a few counts of this clone. The V call is TRBV7-9, the J call TRBJ1-4, with D hard to call. Germline values: CDR1 SEHNR, CDR2 FQNEAQ (reference sequence). The CDR3 is 18 amino acids. V shed 3 bases and J shed 0 bases, with 17 bases lying between them. This CDR3 is CASSFGFPEFSTNEKLFF. The CDR3 nucleotides are TGTGCCAGCAGCTTCGGGTTTCCCGAATTCTCAACTAATGAAAAACTGTTTTTT.

A single count supports this clone. The rearrangement links TRBV7-3 to TRBJ2-5; D remains ambiguous. The CDR3 totals 10 residues. Germline CDR1 and CDR2: SGHTA and FQGTGA. V was pared by 8 bases and J by 5 bases, with 6 bases between. The CDR3: CASWKETQYF. DNA for the CDR3: TGTGCCAGCTGGAAGGAGACCCAGTACTTC.

The chain recombines TRBV2 with TRBJ1-5, with TRBD1 identical over 7 bases. The V and J ends lost 5 bases and 11 bases, in that order; junction bases with no gene match: 12. Germline V gene data show CDR1 as SNHLY and CDR2 as FYNNEI. The CDR3 loop spans 14 amino acids. The CDR3 nucleotides are TGTGCCAGCAGTTCAACAGGGGATAGTAGGGCCCAGCATTTT. It encodes CASSSTGDSRAQHF.

V usage is TRBV7-2 and J usage is TRBJ2-7; no reliable D call. Germline CDR1 reads SGHTA; CDR2 reads FQGNSA. The ends were cut back, 6 bases at V and 0 bases at J, with 15 bases in the middle. The CDR3 spans 15 residues. The CDR3 bases are TGTGCCAGCAGAAAGGACGGAGCCGTCTCCTACGAGCAGTACTTC. This encodes CASRKDGAVSYEQYF.

The V gene is TRBV9, the J gene TRBJ2-2, with D possibly TRBD2 on 5 matching bases. The CDR3 covers 17 residues. Trimming took 2 bases from V and 1 from J, leaving 15 bases between them. CDR1 and CDR2 (germline): SGDLS, YYNGEE. CDR3 DNA sequence: TGTGCCAGCAGCGTCAGTAAACTAGGGCAGAACACCGGGGAGCTGTTTTTT. Translated, it gives CASSVSKLGQNTGELFF.

The chain uses TRBV4-3 and TRBJ2-7; TRBD1 aligns across 9 bases. Germline values: CDR1 LGHNA, CDR2 YSLEER. Losses at the gene ends were 4 bases for V and 5 bases for J; bases not matched to a gene: 9. The length of the CDR3 is 15 residues. CDR3 sequence: CASSLEGGQGHEQYF. In DNA form, the CDR3 reads TGCGCCAGCAGCCTAGAGGGGGGACAGGGACACGAGCAGTACTTC.

The chain uses TRBV27 and TRBJ1-2; perhaps TRBD1 as D (5 bases). The CDR3 totals 17 residues. From germline, CDR1 is MNHEY and CDR2 SMNVEV (reference sequence). V was trimmed by 2 bases and J by 7 bases, leaving 23 bases between them. The chain's CDR3 is CASSLMSPGAGTIGYTF. CDR3 nucleotide sequence: TGTGCCAGCAGTTTAATGAGCCCCGGGGCAGGGACCATTGGCTACACCTTC.

This chain joins TRBV6-1 and TRBJ2-1, with no clear D. The V end was cut by 6 bases, the J end by 8 bases, with 8 bases between. Germline V gene data show CDR1 as MNHNS and CDR2 as SASEGT. This CDR3 has 11 amino acids. The CDR3 DNA reads TGTGCCAGCAGGGTCTGGGATGAGCAGTTCTTC. It is translated as CASRVWDEQFF.

The chain has TRBV18 and TRBJ2-5; possibly TRBD2 for D (5 bases). The V gene lost 5 bases and the J gene lost 0 bases, with 13 bases spanning the gap. The CDR3 length is 15 residues. Per the germline V gene, CDR1 is KGHSH and CDR2 is LQKENI. The CDR3 spells CASSSALRDQETQYF. The CDR3 bases are TGTGCCAGCTCATCGGCCCTGAGGGACCAAGAGACCCAGTACTTC.

The V and J genes are TRBV30 and TRBJ2-7, with D perhaps TRBD1 (5 bases). Germline values: CDR1 GTSNPN, CDR2 SVGIG (reference sequence). This CDR3 region has 15 residues. V was cut by 0 bases and J by 3 bases, with 15 bases left in between. This CDR3 reads CAWSVPGWSLYEQYF. CDR3 DNA: TGTGCCTGGAGTGTACCAGGGTGGTCCCTCTACGAGCAGTACTTC.

This clone was recorded only once. The rearrangement links TRBV2 to TRBJ2-5, with TRBD1 matching over 10 bases. Losses at the gene ends were 4 bases for V and 5 bases for J; bases not matched to a gene: 7. CDR3 size: 15 residues. Per the germline V gene, CDR1 is SNHLY and CDR2 is FYNNEI. The CDR3 DNA is TGTGCCAGCAGTGGTCGGACAGGGGGTATGGAGACCCAGTACTTC. This sequence encodes CASSGRTGGMETQYF.

This chain links TRBV27 with TRBJ1-5; weak D call: TRBD1 (5 bases). The ends were cut back, 1 base at V and 0 bases at J, with 13 bases in the middle. The germline V gene encodes CDR1 MNHEY and CDR2 SMNVEV (reference sequence). The CDR3 is 17 residues long. CDR3 loop: CASSLWSTGYSNQPQHF. CDR3 DNA: TGTGCCAGCAGTTTATGGAGTACAGGCTATAGCAATCAGCCCCAGCATTTT.

V gene TRBV28 combines with J gene TRBJ1-2; D unresolved. Germline V gene lookup returns CDR1 MDHEN and CDR2 SYDVKM. The CDR3 has 13 residues. V lost 5 bases and J lost 4, with 11 bases in between. The CDR3 DNA is TGTGCCAGCAGTCCCGGTGGTGGCTATGGCTACACCTTC. This codes for CASSPGGGYGYTF.

The chain combines TRBV30 with TRBJ2-5; D remains ambiguous. V was shortened by 0 bases and J by 7 bases, with 9 bases between the two germline ends. CDR1 is GTSNPN, CDR2 SVGIG, per germline (reference sequence). The CDR3 is 12 amino acids. The CDR3 here is CAWSVQLGTQYF. The CDR3 DNA reads TGTGCCTGGAGTGTACAATTGGGGACCCAGTACTTC. Based on the CDR3 plus reference TRBV30 and TRBJ2-5, the full variable domain is SQTIHQWPATLVQPVGSPLSLECTVEGTSNPNLYWYRQAAGRGLQLLFYSVGIGQISSEVPQNLSASRPQDRQFILSSKKLLLSDSGFYLCAWSVQLGTQYFGPGTRLLVL.

The gene calls are TRBV5-1 and TRBJ2-7; tentative D call: TRBD2 (5 bases). Per the germline V gene, CDR1 is SGHRS and CDR2 is YFSETQ. Trimming shortened V by 0 bases and J by 3 bases, and 7 bases separated the two germline ends. The CDR3 sequence is 13 residues long. The CDR3 protein is CASSLEAGYEQYF. The CDR3 DNA sequence: TGCGCCAGCAGCTTGGAGGCGGGCTACGAGCAGTACTTC.

This clone was seen more than once but under ten times. The gene calls are TRBV4-3 and TRBJ1-1; D gene ambiguous. In germline, CDR1 is LGHNA, CDR2 YSLEER. V lost 4 bases, J lost 4 bases, and 13 bases lay in between. This CDR3 is 14 amino acids long. The CDR3 sequence is CASSRGRGSTEAFF. CDR3 DNA: TGCGCCAGCAGCCGCGGTCGAGGAAGCACTGAAGCTTTCTTT.

This clone has a handful of counts. The rearrangement uses TRBV28 and TRBJ2-2; D is undetermined. The CDR3 spans 14 residues. Germline V gene data show CDR1 as MDHEN and CDR2 as SYDVKM. V shed 2 bases and J shed 5 bases, with 9 bases lying between them. The CDR3 nucleotides are TGTGCCAGCAGTTTAATAGGCGGAACCGGGGAGCTGTTTTTT. Translating gives CASSLIGGTGELFF.

The chain recombines TRBV5-1 with TRBJ1-2, with 7 bases lining up with TRBD1. Trimming took 0 bases from V and 4 from J; bases not matched to a gene: 3. The V gene's germline CDR1 is SGHRS and CDR2 YFSETQ. The CDR3 length is 14 residues. The CDR3 nucleotides are TGCGCCAGCAGCTTGGAGGGGGCTGGCTATGGCTACACCTTC. Protein: CASSLEGAGYGYTF.

The V gene is TRBV9, the J gene TRBJ1-3, with 12 positions matching TRBD1. V shed 3 bases and J 2 bases; nucleotides not matched to a gene: 9. The CDR3 length is 18 residues. The V gene's germline CDR1 is SGDLS and CDR2 YYNGEE. CDR3 sequence reads: CASSAAFGTGGPGNTIYF. The DNA of the CDR3 is TGTGCCAGCAGCGCAGCATTCGGGACAGGGGGCCCTGGAAACACCATATATTTT.

V usage is TRBV5-1 and J usage is TRBJ2-7, with 11 positions matching TRBD2. Germline V gene data show CDR1 as SGHRS and CDR2 as YFSETQ. This CDR3 contains 13 residues. Germline trimming cut 2 bases from V and 6 bases from J; bases unmatched to any gene: 1. DNA of the CDR3: TGCGCCAGCAGCTTTGGACTAGCGGGCGAGCAGTACTTC. Amino acids: CASSFGLAGEQYF.

The rearrangement joins TRBV27 to TRBJ2-2; D may match TRBD1 or TRBD2 (5 bases each). The CDR3 totals 14 residues. Germline V gene data show CDR1 as MNHEY and CDR2 as SMNVEV (reference sequence). The V end lost 2 bases, the J end lost 4 bases, and 8 bases lay between the germline ends. The CDR3 spells CASSLRGGTGELFF. DNA of the CDR3: TGTGCCAGCAGTTTACGGGGCGGCACCGGGGAGCTGTTTTTT.

This clone was counted a few times. The V gene is TRBV10-3, the J gene TRBJ1-4; D gene uncertain. Trimming took off 2 bases at V and 5 bases at J, with 6 bases between the two ends. There are 13 residues in the CDR3. Germline values: CDR1 ENHRY, CDR2 SYGVKD. The CDR3 here is CAISEPRNEKLFF. CDR3 DNA: TGTGCCATCAGTGAGCCGCGGAATGAAAAACTGTTTTTT.

V is TRBV6-1 and J is TRBJ2-3; D may match TRBD1 or TRBD2 (6 bases each). Trimming removed 2 bases at V and 0 bases at J, with 15 bases between. The germline gives CDR1 MNHNS, CDR2 SASEGT. The CDR3 contains 17 residues. The DNA of the CDR3 is TGTGCCAGCAGTGAACAATGGGGGGCACGAAGCACAGATACGCAGTATTTT. It encodes CASSEQWGARSTDTQYF.

This clone was observed a single time. J is TRBJ2-7 and V is TRBV7-9; D remains ambiguous. This CDR3 has 14 amino acids. Deletions cut 5 bases from V and 4 bases from J, with 15 bases between. The germline V gene has CDR1 SEHNR and CDR2 FQNEAQ (reference sequence). Here the CDR3 reads CASSPDTDMYEQYF. CDR3 in DNA: TGTGCCAGCAGCCCAGACACTGATATGTACGAGCAGTACTTC.